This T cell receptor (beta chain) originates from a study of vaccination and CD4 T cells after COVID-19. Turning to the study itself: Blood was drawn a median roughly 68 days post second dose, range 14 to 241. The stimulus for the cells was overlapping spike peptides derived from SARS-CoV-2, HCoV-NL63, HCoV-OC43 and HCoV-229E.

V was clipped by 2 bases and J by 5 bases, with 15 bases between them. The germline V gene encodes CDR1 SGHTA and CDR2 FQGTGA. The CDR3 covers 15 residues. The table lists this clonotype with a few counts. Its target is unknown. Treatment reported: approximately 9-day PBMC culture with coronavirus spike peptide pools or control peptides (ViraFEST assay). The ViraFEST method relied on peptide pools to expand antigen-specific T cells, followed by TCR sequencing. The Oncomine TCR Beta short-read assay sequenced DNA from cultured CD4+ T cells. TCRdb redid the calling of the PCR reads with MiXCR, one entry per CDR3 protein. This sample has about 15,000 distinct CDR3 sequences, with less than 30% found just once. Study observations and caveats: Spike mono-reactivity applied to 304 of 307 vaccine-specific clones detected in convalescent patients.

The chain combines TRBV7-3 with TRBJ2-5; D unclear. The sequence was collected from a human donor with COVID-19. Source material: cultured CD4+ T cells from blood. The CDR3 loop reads CASSLVAGPQETQYF. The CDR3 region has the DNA TGTGCCAGCAGCTTAGTAGCCGGGCCCCAGGAGACCCAGTACTTC.